One sample yielded the 23 T cell receptor beta chains listed below, sequenced in a study of T cell changes during pregnancy in multiple sclerosis. TCRdb's copy holds only in-frame clones and misses some; the assay was immunoSEQ multiplex PCR. Of 73,000 or so clones listed, almost 90% are singletons. Specimen: peripheral blood, collected after pregnancy. These receptor sequences come from a female donor in good health, enrolled as a control in a pregnancy study.

This chain joins TRBV5-1 and TRBJ2-1; 11 bases are a match to TRBD2. The length of the CDR3 is 12 residues. Per the germline V gene, CDR1 is SGHRS and CDR2 is YFSETQ. V trimming: 4 bases; J trimming: 13 bases; junction bases outside the gene matches: 4. The chain's CDR3 is CASSLGTSGQFF. CDR3 DNA: TGCGCCAGCAGCCTGGGGACTAGCGGACAGTTCTTC.

This clone was seen a single time. This sequence joins TRBV5-1 and TRBJ1-1; D might be TRBD1 (5 bases). Trimming removed 5 bases at V and 0 bases at J, with 17 bases between. Germline CDR1 reads SGHRS; CDR2 reads YFSETQ. The CDR3 is made up of 16 amino acids. The CDR3 DNA follows: TGCGCCAGCAGTCCGGACAAGCTGATCATGAACACTGAAGCTTTCTTT. Amino acid sequence: CASSPDKLIMNTEAFF.

This CDR3 reads CASSAPDRRAFF. CDR3 nucleotides: TGTGCCAGCAGTGCCCCCGACAGGCGGGCTTTCTTT. The chain employs TRBV25-1 and TRBJ1-1; a weak D match, TRBD1 (6 bases). CDR3 size: 12 residues. V was clipped by 4 bases and J by 11 bases, with 14 bases between them. Per the germline V gene, CDR1 is MGHDK and CDR2 is SYGVNS.

The chain uses TRBV2 and TRBJ2-7; D possibly corresponds to TRBD1 (5 bases). The CDR3 loop spans 12 amino acids. V lost 6 bases and J 5 bases, leaving 11 bases between the germline ends. Germline V gene data show CDR1 as SNHLY and CDR2 as FYNNEI. The CDR3 DNA follows: TGTGCCAGCAGAAGGGGCGGAAACGAGCAGTACTTC. Protein sequence: CASRRGGNEQYF.

The rearrangement joins TRBV6-6 to TRBJ2-1, with 7 positions matching TRBD2. The CDR3 contains 15 residues. Germline CDR1 and CDR2: MNHNY and SVGAGI (reference sequence). With V trimmed by 5 bases and J by 5 bases, 9 bases remained unmatched. This chain's CDR3 is CASSPRTRQNNEQFF. CDR3 nucleotides: TGTGCCAGCAGTCCTCGGACTAGACAAAACAATGAGCAGTTCTTC.

The chain has TRBV9 and TRBJ2-1; TRBD2 matches at 11 bases. CDR3 length: 16 amino acids. Germline CDR1 SGDLS, CDR2 YYNGEE. After removal of 3 bases from V and 0 bases from J, the junction contained 2 bases not matched to a gene. The CDR3 DNA is TGTGCCAGCAGCGCCACTAGCGGGAGCTCCTACAATGAGCAGTTCTTC. It specifies CASSATSGSSYNEQFF.

The J gene is TRBJ1-2, the V gene TRBV7-2; 7 bases align to TRBD1. The V gene's germline CDR1 is SGHTA and CDR2 FQGNSA. The CDR3 totals 14 residues. The V gene end was trimmed by 4 bases and the J gene end by 5 bases; junction bases not matched to a gene: 7. Here the CDR3 DNA reads TGTGCCAGCAGCTCGGGACAGCCACCATATGGCTACACCTTC. Amino acids: CASSSGQPPYGYTF.

The V gene is TRBV5-6, the J gene TRBJ1-5; D perhaps matches TRBD1 (6 bases). V lost 0 bases and J lost 14, with 21 bases in between. The CDR3 totals 15 residues. From germline, CDR1 is SGHDT and CDR2 YYEEEE. The CDR3 sequence is CASSLAGRTNQGKHF. The DNA for the CDR3 is TGTGCCAGCAGCTTGGCCGGAAGAACGAATCAGGGGAAGCATTTT.

The chain has TRBV7-7 and TRBJ2-2; D might be TRBD1 (5 bases). Trimming took off 5 bases at V and 4 bases at J, with 20 bases between the two ends. This CDR3 region has 17 residues. Germline V lookup: CDR1 SSHAT, CDR2 FNYEAQ (reference sequence). The DNA of the CDR3 is TGTGCCAGCAGCCGGCCGGTATCGGGTAGGGGCACCGGGGAGCTGTTTTTT. Amino acid sequence: CASSRPVSGRGTGELFF.

The chain links TRBV30 to TRBJ2-7, with 11 bases fitting TRBD2. CDR3 length equals 13 residues. Trimming took 5 bases from V and 9 from J; bases not matched to a gene: 9. CDR1 and CDR2 from the germline V gene are GTSNPN and SVGIG (reference sequence). CDR3 region: CAWAGTSGGRQYF. The CDR3 DNA reads TGTGCCTGGGCCGGGACTAGCGGTGGTCGGCAGTACTTC.

The chain links TRBV5-1 to TRBJ2-2; the match to TRBD1 covers 7 bases. The J segment lost 6 bases and the V segment lost 0 bases, leaving 5 bases of the junction unmatched. CDR1 and CDR2 (germline): SGHRS, YFSETQ. This CDR3 is 15 amino acids long. This chain's CDR3 is CASSLGRGKAGELFF. As DNA, the CDR3 is TGCGCCAGCAGCTTGGGCAGGGGGAAGGCCGGGGAGCTGTTTTTT.

This chain joins TRBV10-3 and TRBJ1-1, with D possibly being TRBD1 (5 bases). Trimming pared 3 bases from V and 0 bases from J, leaving 8 bases between. The CDR3 sequence is 14 residues long. Germline loops: CDR1 ENHRY, CDR2 SYGVKD. CDR3 coding DNA: TGTGCCATCAGTGACAGGGATTTGAACACTGAAGCTTTCTTT. Translating gives CAISDRDLNTEAFF.

The genes are TRBV7-9 and TRBJ2-3; D gene ambiguous. CDR1 is SEHNR, CDR2 FQNEAQ, per germline (reference sequence). The CDR3 length is 15 residues. The V gene lost 2 bases and the J gene lost 1 base, with 10 bases spanning the gap. The CDR3 here is CASSLLELGTDTQYF. Here the CDR3 DNA reads TGTGCCAGCAGCTTACTGGAGTTGGGCACAGATACGCAGTATTTT.

V is TRBV4-3 and J is TRBJ2-2; 7 nucleotides match TRBD2. The CDR3 is made up of 17 amino acids. J was trimmed by 0 bases and V by 0 bases; bases with no gene match: 4. CDR1 is LGHNA, CDR2 YSLEER, per germline. CDR3 sequence: CASSQDPAGANTGELFF. The CDR3 DNA reads TGCGCCAGCAGCCAAGATCCCGCGGGGGCGAACACCGGGGAGCTGTTTTTT.

V usage is TRBV30 and J usage is TRBJ2-1; D perhaps matches TRBD1 (5 bases). The V end lost 0 bases, the J end lost 2 bases, and 11 bases lay between the germline ends. The CDR3 is made up of 15 amino acids. In germline, CDR1 is GTSNPN, CDR2 SVGIG (reference sequence). The CDR3 protein is CAWSVGVFTYNEQFF. CDR3 DNA sequence: TGTGCCTGGAGTGTAGGGGTCTTCACCTACAATGAGCAGTTCTTC.

This chain links TRBV11-3 with TRBJ2-5, with unresolved D. Germline V gene sequence: CDR1 SGHNT, CDR2 YENEEA. V was clipped by 3 bases and J by 5 bases, with 13 bases between them. The CDR3 is 14 residues long. CDR3 loop: CASSFGSNRETQYF. The CDR3 DNA reads TGTGCCAGCAGCTTCGGTAGCAATAGGGAGACCCAGTACTTC.

The rearrangement uses TRBV18 and TRBJ2-1, with TRBD1 matching 8 bases. This CDR3 spans 15 amino acids. The trim removed 0 bases at V and 7 bases at J, leaving 5 bases unmatched. CDR1 and CDR2 (germline): KGHSH, LQKENI. CDR3 bases: TGTGCCAGCTCACCACCCCGACAGGGGCGGAATGAGCAGTTCTTC. As protein: CASSPPRQGRNEQFF.

The genes are TRBV4-1 and TRBJ1-1; a possible D gene is TRBD1 (6 bases). Trimming took off 1 base at V and 1 base at J, with 10 bases between the two ends. This CDR3 comprises 15 residues. The germline V gene encodes CDR1 MGHRA and CDR2 YSYEKL. CDR3 in amino acids: CASSQGNRENTEAFF. The CDR3 DNA reads as TGCGCCAGCAGCCAAGGAAACAGGGAGAACACTGAAGCTTTCTTT.

The genes are TRBV6-4 and TRBJ1-6, with 7 bases lining up with TRBD1. V trimming: 2 bases; J trimming: 10 bases; junction bases outside the gene matches: 5. This CDR3 contains 14 residues. CDR1 and CDR2 (germline): MRHNA, SNTAGT. As DNA, the CDR3 is TGTGCCAGCAGTGACCAGGGGGTGGGATCACCCCTCCACTTT. Its translation: CASSDQGVGSPLHF.

This clone was found a few times. The chain recombines TRBV30 with TRBJ1-1; D remains unclear. V was trimmed by 7 bases and J by 0 bases, leaving 6 bases between them. This CDR3 region has 11 residues. Germline CDR1 is GTSNPN and CDR2 is SVGIG (reference sequence). CDR3: CASNMNTEAFF. The CDR3 DNA follows: TGTGCCTCCAACATGAACACTGAAGCTTTCTTT. Together with reference TRBV30 and TRBJ1-1, the CDR3 gives the full variable domain: SQTIHQWPATLVQPVGSPLSLECTVEGTSNPNLYWYRQAAGRGLQLLFYSVGIGQISSEVPQNLSASRPQDRQFILSSKKLLLSDSGFYLCASNMNTEAFFGQGTRLTVV.

The chain employs TRBV7-2 and TRBJ1-2; TRBD1 matches 7 bases. Germline V gives CDR1 SGHTA, CDR2 FQGNSA. V was pared by 1 base and J by 8 bases, with 4 bases of the junction left unmatched. The CDR3 spans 13 residues. CDR3 sequence: CASSLERGRGYTF. For the CDR3, the DNA is TGTGCCAGCAGCTTAGAAAGGGGGCGAGGCTACACCTTC. The whole variable domain, remainder taken from reference TRBV7-2 and TRBJ1-2, is GAGVSQSPSNKVTEKGKDVELRCDPISGHTALYWYRQSLGQGLEFLIYFQGNSAPDKSGLPSDRFSAERTGGSVSTLTIQRTQQEDSAVYLCASSLERGRGYTFGSGTRLTVV.

This clone has just one count. V and J are TRBV6-6 and TRBJ1-5; weak D call: TRBD1 (5 bases). V lost 0 bases and J 6 bases, leaving 15 bases between the germline ends. Looked up from germline, CDR1 is MNHNY and CDR2 is SVGAGI (reference sequence). This CDR3 comprises 16 residues. CDR3 nucleotides: TGTGCCAGCAGTTACTCGTGGCCAGGGCAGGGTCAGCCCCAGCATTTT. The encoded protein is CASSYSWPGQGQPQHF.

The CDR3 region has the DNA TGTGCCAGCAGTGAAACGGGAGCCTACAATGAGCAGTTCTTC. As protein: CASSETGAYNEQFF. The genes are TRBV6-4 and TRBJ2-1; TRBD2 might be the D (6 bases). Trimming pared 3 bases from V and 2 bases from J, leaving 8 bases between. There are 14 residues in the CDR3. Looked up from germline, CDR1 is MRHNA and CDR2 is SNTAGT.